The 9 T cell receptor beta chains reported below all come from one sample, sequenced in a study of PD-L1 blockade in urothelial cancer. Clones were read by immunoSEQ multiplex PCR, and TCRdb kept only the in-frame ones, dropping some. The data show about 110,000 clones, roughly 88% seen once. The input for sequencing was PBMCs, taken around atezolizumab (anti-PD-L1) treatment. These receptors originate from a middle-aged man with urothelial cancer.

A remark on this clone: Other nucleotide sequences from this sample produce the same CDR3. This chain connects TRBV6-1 to TRBJ1-4; no reliable D call. V gave up 8 bases and J gave up 8 bases, with 12 bases separating them. Germline V gene data show CDR1 as MNHNS and CDR2 as SASEGT. The CDR3 consists of 12 residues. The CDR3 loop reads CASFGEKEKLFF. The CDR3 DNA sequence: TGTGCCAGCTTTGGAGAGAAGGAAAAACTGTTTTTT.

CDR3: CASSFRLAGVGETQYF. In DNA form, the CDR3 reads TGTGCCAGCAGCTTCCGACTAGCGGGAGTAGGGGAGACCCAGTACTTC. The chain combines TRBV13 with TRBJ2-5; TRBD2 aligns across 12 bases. The trim removed 3 bases at V and 5 bases at J, leaving 7 bases unmatched. Germline V gives CDR1 PRHDT, CDR2 FYEKMQ (reference sequence). This CDR3 spans 16 amino acids.

The table lists this clone with a few counts. The V and J genes are TRBV29-1 and TRBJ1-5; D may be TRBD1 (6 bases). Per the germline V gene, CDR1 is SQVTM and CDR2 is ANQGSEA. V was pared by 4 bases and J by 4 bases, with 8 bases between. The CDR3 length is 12 residues. CDR3 loop: CSVGQANQPQHF. In nucleotides, the CDR3 is TGCAGCGTTGGACAGGCTAATCAGCCCCAGCATTTT.

This clone is a singleton in its sample. The rearrangement joins TRBV6-1 to TRBJ1-6, with no clear D. Trimming took 5 bases from V and 7 from J, leaving 15 bases between them. Germline CDR1 and CDR2: MNHNS and SASEGT. There are 15 residues in the CDR3. The CDR3 bases are TGTGCCAGCAGTTCCGGTGTGACATTAAATTCACCCCTCCACTTT. As protein: CASSSGVTLNSPLHF.

V usage is TRBV19 and J usage is TRBJ2-7; tentative D call: TRBD1 (6 bases). This CDR3 comprises 14 residues. The V gene lost 6 bases and the J gene lost 7 bases, with 19 bases spanning the gap. Germline V CDR1 and CDR2: LNHDA, SQIVND (reference sequence). The CDR3 DNA follows: TGTGCCAGTAGCCAGGGGCTTCGAACTGGAGAGCAGTACTTC. Amino acid sequence: CASSQGLRTGEQYF.

V and J are TRBV5-4 and TRBJ2-3, with a tentative D call TRBD2 (6 bases). V shed 4 bases and J shed 4 bases, with 10 bases lying between them. The CDR3 length is 13 residues. In germline, CDR1 is SGHNT, CDR2 YYREEE (reference sequence). CDR3 region: CASSTGGPDTQYF. For the CDR3, the DNA is TGTGCCAGCAGCACCGGGGGTCCAGATACGCAGTATTTT.

This clone was picked up a small number of times. The chain is built from TRBV9 and TRBJ1-1, with TRBD1 as a possible D gene (6 bases). Trimming cost V 5 bases and J 0 bases, with 17 bases left between them. The length of the CDR3 is 16 residues. Germline V gives CDR1 SGDLS, CDR2 YYNGEE. In DNA form, the CDR3 reads TGTGCCAGCAGACCGGGACAAGCTATCATGAACACTGAAGCTTTCTTT. Residues: CASRPGQAIMNTEAFF. Variable domain in full (rest from reference TRBV9 and TRBJ1-1): DSGVTQTPKHLITATGQRVTLRCSPRSGDLSVYWYQQSLDQGLQFLIQYYNGEERAKGNILERFSAQQFPDLHSELNLSSLELGDSALYFCASRPGQAIMNTEAFFGQGTRLTVV.

This clone came up a few times. The chain employs TRBV30 and TRBJ1-1; TRBD1 matches at 8 bases. V lost 8 bases to trimming and J lost 3 bases; unmatched junction nucleotides: 8. The germline gives CDR1 GTSNPN, CDR2 SVGIG (reference sequence). The CDR3 consists of 13 residues. CDR3 protein: CARRGLGDTEAFF. The CDR3 DNA reads TGTGCCCGCAGGGGGCTGGGGGACACTGAAGCTTTCTTT.

The V gene is TRBV7-8, the J gene TRBJ1-1; 8 bases line up with TRBD1. The CDR3 contains 13 residues. J gave up 3 bases and V 4 bases, and 1 base lay outside the gene matches. Germline CDR1 is SGHVS and CDR2 is FQNEAQ. Written as DNA, the CDR3 is TGTGCCAGCAGCTCGGACAGGGACACTGAAGCTTTCTTT. Protein: CASSSDRDTEAFF.